This T cell receptor (beta chain) was obtained from a study of CD8+ T cells in alopecia areata. Overall study findings and caveats: More clonal than normal scalp was lesional scalp, particularly alopecia totalis/universalis. Scalp samples also yield sequences from resident alphabeta T cells of normal skin.

CDR1 SGHRS and CDR2 YFSETQ come from the germline V gene. The V end was cut by 0 bases, the J end by 1 base, with 5 bases between. The CDR3 is made up of 13 amino acids. Alopecia areata patients provided lesional scalp punch biopsies and peripheral blood, both collected for the study. Sorting separated CD4+ and CD8+ T cells out of PBMCs. For this clone: Its specificity is not known.

Extracted from the samples, RNA was reverse transcribed into cDNA to serve as the sequencing template. Measured with immunoSEQ multiplex PCR; TCRdb has only the in-frame clones, and not every one. The sample records fewer than 150,000 clones, roughly two fifths being singletons. The rearrangement joins TRBV5-1 to TRBJ2-7; no clear D gene. What was sequenced was CD4+ T cells sorted from blood. This receptor was obtained from a human donor with alopecia areata. CDR3 region: CASSLGWSYEQYF. For the CDR3, the DNA is TGCGCCAGCAGCTTGGGCTGGTCCTACGAGCAGTACTTC.